The rows below give T cell receptor beta chains drawn from one sample of a study of response to subunit inactivated influenza vaccine. TCRdb ran MiXCR on the RT-PCR reads and lists one entry per CDR3 protein. The sample lists roughly 650,000 distinct CDR3 sequences; 13% to 15% were seen once. The sequencing here drew on PBMCs from blood, taken around 14 days before vaccination. The receptors come from a man aged 50 to 60 who received an inactivated influenza vaccine. The conserved cysteine and the conserved F or W are not part of the CDR3 here. The order of the fields is J gene, CDR3 length, V gene, CDR3 protein.

j_call: TRBJ1-2; cdr3_length: 13; v_call: TRBV4-3; cdr3_aa: ASSQEQAFGYGYT
j_call: TRBJ2-7; cdr3_length: 13; v_call: TRBV9; cdr3_aa: ASSVSSGSSYEQY
j_call: TRBJ2-5; cdr3_length: 13; v_call: TRBV7-2; cdr3_aa: ASSLMQGNQETQY
j_call: TRBJ1-3; cdr3_length: 16; v_call: TRBV28; cdr3_aa: ASSLSIGQGISGNTIY
j_call: TRBJ1-2; cdr3_length: 13; v_call: TRBV20-1; cdr3_aa: SGKGQLDANYGYT
j_call: TRBJ1-4; cdr3_length: 13; v_call: TRBV27; cdr3_aa: ASSPYRFSNEKLF
j_call: TRBJ1-2; cdr3_length: 11; v_call: TRBV6-2/TRBV6-3; cdr3_aa: ASTEDRVDGYT
j_call: TRBJ2-1; cdr3_length: 12; v_call: TRBV29-1; cdr3_aa: SVSPGLLFDEQF
j_call: TRBJ1-1; cdr3_length: 13; v_call: TRBV28; cdr3_aa: ASSLQGRMNTEAF
j_call: TRBJ2-4; cdr3_length: 12; v_call: TRBV7-2; cdr3_aa: ASSRTGTGNIQY
j_call: TRBJ2-5; cdr3_length: 14; v_call: TRBV3-1; cdr3_aa: ASSLLVWGAGETQY
j_call: TRBJ2-5; cdr3_length: 12; v_call: TRBV12-3/TRBV12-4; cdr3_aa: ASSFGGAQETQY
j_call: TRBJ1-4; cdr3_length: 12; v_call: TRBV5-1; cdr3_aa: ASSLEGHGEKLF
j_call: TRBJ1-1; cdr3_length: 11; v_call: TRBV7-9; cdr3_aa: ASSFLAGLEAF
j_call: TRBJ2-5; cdr3_length: 16; v_call: TRBV11-2; cdr3_aa: ASSLIGPASGRRETQY
j_call: TRBJ2-5; cdr3_length: 12; v_call: TRBV5-1; cdr3_aa: ASSKWTSLETQY
j_call: TRBJ1-1; cdr3_length: 14; v_call: TRBV7-7; cdr3_aa: ASSLVGTGKHTEAF
j_call: TRBJ1-2; cdr3_length: 13; v_call: TRBV7-2; cdr3_aa: ASSFSPSPNYGYT
j_call: TRBJ2-7; cdr3_length: 12; v_call: TRBV7-9; cdr3_aa: ASSSRSSPYEQY
j_call: TRBJ2-1; cdr3_length: 14; v_call: TRBV7-2; cdr3_aa: ASSPVASGWGNEQF
j_call: TRBJ2-1; cdr3_length: 13; v_call: TRBV30; cdr3_aa: AWTATSGISNEQF
j_call: TRBJ2-4; cdr3_length: 11; v_call: TRBV27; cdr3_aa: ASRGLAEGIQY
j_call: TRBJ2-2; cdr3_length: 13; v_call: TRBV5-1; cdr3_aa: ASSPDRESTGELF
j_call: TRBJ1-1; cdr3_length: 13; v_call: TRBV12-3/TRBV12-4; cdr3_aa: ASRRSWEQNTEAF
j_call: TRBJ2-7; cdr3_length: 14; v_call: TRBV6-2/TRBV6-3; cdr3_aa: ASSSHFGLADYEQY
j_call: TRBJ2-2; cdr3_length: 13; v_call: TRBV5-1; cdr3_aa: ASSLTATHTGELF
j_call: TRBJ1-3; cdr3_length: 13; v_call: TRBV10-3; cdr3_aa: AISGSGTSGNTIY
j_call: TRBJ2-3; cdr3_length: 16; v_call: TRBV11-2; cdr3_aa: ASSTGTSGPHSTDTQY
j_call: TRBJ1-1; cdr3_length: 11; v_call: TRBV2; cdr3_aa: ASSVKGDTEAF
j_call: TRBJ1-3; cdr3_length: 14; v_call: TRBV20-1; cdr3_aa: SAWTGVGRAGNTIY
j_call: TRBJ1-1; cdr3_length: 12; v_call: TRBV15; cdr3_aa: ATSREGRSTEAF
j_call: TRBJ2-5; cdr3_length: 12; v_call: TRBV29-1; cdr3_aa: SVDRRGYQETQY
j_call: TRBJ1-6; cdr3_length: 11; v_call: TRBV4-3; cdr3_aa: ASSGGTSSPLH
j_call: TRBJ2-3; cdr3_length: 13; v_call: TRBV7-3; cdr3_aa: ASSDSGTGADTQY
j_call: TRBJ2-1; cdr3_length: 13; v_call: TRBV20-1; cdr3_aa: SARGLAGGYNEQF
j_call: TRBJ2-5; cdr3_length: 10; v_call: TRBV3-1; cdr3_aa: ASSQESVAQY
j_call: TRBJ2-1; cdr3_length: 12; v_call: TRBV5-1; cdr3_aa: ASRLDGGYNEQF
j_call: TRBJ2-1; cdr3_length: 13; v_call: TRBV12-3/TRBV12-4; cdr3_aa: ASILGDSKGDEQF
j_call: TRBJ2-7; cdr3_length: 12; v_call: TRBV7-2; cdr3_aa: ASSPTQTGYEQY
j_call: TRBJ2-5; cdr3_length: 10; v_call: TRBV29-1; cdr3_aa: SVVLGGPSQY
j_call: TRBJ2-1; cdr3_length: 12; v_call: TRBV20-1; cdr3_aa: SVTGTLKDNEQF
j_call: TRBJ2-5; cdr3_length: 9; v_call: TRBV5-1; cdr3_aa: ASSPDSRRY
j_call: TRBJ2-1; cdr3_length: 18; v_call: TRBV5-1; cdr3_aa: ASSLYPSGRQTYSYNEQF
j_call: TRBJ2-7; cdr3_length: 14; v_call: TRBV4-2; cdr3_aa: ASSQDLGTSGPKQY
j_call: TRBJ2-4; cdr3_length: 12; v_call: TRBV11-2; cdr3_aa: ASSFGRGRDIQY
j_call: TRBJ1-5; cdr3_length: 11; v_call: TRBV6-2/TRBV6-3; cdr3_aa: ASSRTDNQPQH
j_call: TRBJ2-3; cdr3_length: 12; v_call: TRBV2; cdr3_aa: ASTLATSTDTQY
j_call: TRBJ2-1; cdr3_length: 12; v_call: TRBV5-6; cdr3_aa: ASSLAGGKNEQF
j_call: TRBJ1-6; cdr3_length: 12; v_call: TRBV12-3/TRBV12-4; cdr3_aa: ASSFWGDNSPLH
j_call: TRBJ2-7; cdr3_length: 12; v_call: TRBV6-1; cdr3_aa: ASSKAGVGYEQY
j_call: TRBJ2-1; cdr3_length: 14; v_call: TRBV5-1; cdr3_aa: ASSSGQLHSYNEQF
j_call: TRBJ2-1; cdr3_length: 13; v_call: TRBV5-5; cdr3_aa: ASSSGPSSYNEQF
j_call: TRBJ2-7; cdr3_length: 11; v_call: TRBV20-1; cdr3_aa: SCTGTGKNEQY
j_call: TRBJ2-7; cdr3_length: 9; v_call: TRBV29-1; cdr3_aa: SALVGNEQY